Described below is a single TCR beta chain sequence and its context. Its antigen is not yet known. No quality values exist for individual bases; no much larger clone is one base distant. This sample was included in a study of T cell responses to AZD1222 COVID-19 vaccine (dated by TCRdb to about 2021). As for the study more broadly: AZD1222 recipients with second doses at about 4 weeks or about 12 weeks were pooled, because spike-specific TCR depth and breadth did not differ between schedules. Trial participants were enrolled by age into 18-55, 56-69 and 70-plus year subgroups, with roughly 160, 29 and 62 TCR-sequenced participants respectively. A total of more than 230 trial participants underwent TCR sequencing, of whom 207 received two doses of AZD1222 and roughly 25 received two doses of the MenACWY control vaccine. What the authors observed across the whole study: Reportedly, close to half of the unique spike-specific TCRs recognized epitopes lying outside the regions that are mutated in the B.1.351 and B.1.1.7 variants. A significant rise in spike-specific TCR breadth and depth was observed after two AZD1222 doses relative to day 0 and relative to MenACWY recipients. Participants were mostly white British, with more females than males. The authors suggested clonal diversity may have been underestimated. In the small 56-69-year group, the increase in depth fell short of significance, most likely because of low power. Because no day 14 peak-response samples were available, the repertoires could be characterized only after the peak T cell response. Only five or six AZD1222 recipients were SARS-CoV-2 seropositive at baseline, limiting conclusions about previously exposed vaccinees. CD4 TCRs associated with the vaccine covered the entire spike protein, and the dominant responses were in regions 160-218 and 743-854.

What this sample's time point label stands for: baseline before first vaccination. The vaccinee samples were drawn from two UK trials, COV001 and COV002, one of which was a single-blind randomized controlled phase 2/3 trial testing AZD1222 (ChAdOx1 nCoV-19) in healthy adults. For TCRbeta chain sequencing, PBMC samples were collected from trial participants at day 0 and at day 28 after the second dose. The CDR3 regions of human TCRbeta chains were analyzed by immunosequencing. The source study handled its data this way. Repertoire TCRs were matched against a reference library of SARS-CoV-2-specific TCRs generated with the MIRA antigen-specificity platform. Breadth was defined as the fraction of unique TCRs that were SARS-CoV-2-associated. Depth was defined as the fraction of total T cells that were SARS-CoV-2-associated. Using the MIRA data, each spike-specific TCR was assigned both to the spike region to which the TCR was reactive and to a CD4 or CD8 class. Log10-transformed breadth and depth values were compared by one-way ANOVA with Sidak's multiple comparisons tests. TCRdb took this table from immuneACCESS and kept in-frame rearrangements with V and J called. Such tables lack part of the clones; where checked against another copy, unresolved V genes explain under half of the gap, and the rest is unexplained. The V and J calls and clone size were taken over from that table, and D and trimming were inferred from the DNA. The sample includes about 160,000 clones, with approximately 89% observed a single time. Approximately 4.7% of the sample is in the top ten clones.

CDR1 and CDR2 are drawn from the germline V gene (reference sequence): MNHNY, SVGAGI. There are 12 amino acids in the CDR3, from cysteine to phenylalanine inclusive. Only CDR3 DNA is held: 36 bases, read in frame from base 1. V is reduced by 0 bases and J by 7 bases, leaving a spacing of 4 bases between them. This TCR was recovered from an adult in good health. Sample: peripheral blood, taken on day 0 of AZD1222 vaccination. The chain uses TRBV6-6 and TRBJ2-4; no D segment can be confidently identified. The CDR3 here reads CASSYSDNIQYF. The sequence in DNA is TGTGCCAGCAGTTACTCTGACAACATTCAGTACTTC.